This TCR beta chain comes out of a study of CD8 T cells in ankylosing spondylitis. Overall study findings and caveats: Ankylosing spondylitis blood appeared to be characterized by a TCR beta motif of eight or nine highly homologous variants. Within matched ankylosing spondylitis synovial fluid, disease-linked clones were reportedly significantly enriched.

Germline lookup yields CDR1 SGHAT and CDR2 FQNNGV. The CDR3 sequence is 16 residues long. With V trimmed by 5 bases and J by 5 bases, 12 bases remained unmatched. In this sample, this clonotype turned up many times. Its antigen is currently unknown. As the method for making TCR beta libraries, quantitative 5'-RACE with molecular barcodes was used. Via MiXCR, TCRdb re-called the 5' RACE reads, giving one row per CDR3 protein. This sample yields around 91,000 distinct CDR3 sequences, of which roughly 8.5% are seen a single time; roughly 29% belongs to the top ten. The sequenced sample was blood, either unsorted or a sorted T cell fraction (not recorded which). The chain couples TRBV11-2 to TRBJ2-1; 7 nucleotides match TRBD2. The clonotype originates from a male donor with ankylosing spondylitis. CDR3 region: CASSPRRGSFNNEQFF. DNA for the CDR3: TGTGCCAGCAGCCCCCGACGCGGGAGTTTCAACAATGAGCAGTTCTTC. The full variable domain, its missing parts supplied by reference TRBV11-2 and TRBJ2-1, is EAGVAQSPRYKIIEKRQSVAFWCNPISGHATLYWYQQILGQGPKLLIQFQNNGVVDDSQLPKDRFSAERLKGVDSTLKIQPAKLEDSAVYLCASSPRRGSFNNEQFFGPGTRLTVL.